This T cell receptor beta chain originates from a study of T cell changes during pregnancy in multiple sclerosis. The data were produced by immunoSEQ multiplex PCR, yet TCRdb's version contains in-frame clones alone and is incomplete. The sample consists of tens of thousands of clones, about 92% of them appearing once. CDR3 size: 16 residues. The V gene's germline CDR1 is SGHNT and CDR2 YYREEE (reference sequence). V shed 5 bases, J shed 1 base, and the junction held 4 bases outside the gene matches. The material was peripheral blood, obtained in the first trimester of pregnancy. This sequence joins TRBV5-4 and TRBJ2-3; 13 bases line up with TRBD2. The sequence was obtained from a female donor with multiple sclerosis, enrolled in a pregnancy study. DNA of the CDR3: TGTGCCAGCAGGTCAGGGACTAGCGGGGGCACAGATACGCAGTATTTT. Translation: CASRSGTSGGTDTQYF.